This T cell receptor beta chain was found in a study of blood T cell repertoires in COVID-19. Original processing methods: Using reference gene primer amplification, nucleated cell counts were estimated. Profiling relied on immunoSEQ multiplex PCR, and the TCRdb table lists in-frame clones only, not all of them. The DNA was the basis for D and trimming; V, J and clone size are from that table. The top ten hold 3% to 3.5% of the sample, which has 160,000 or so clones, about 80% seen once. Everyone who took part was about 18 to 90 years old, and they came from about 23 US areas. The CDR3 runs 14 residues. Germline CDR1 reads SEHNR; CDR2 reads FQNEAQ (reference sequence). Note on this clone: At one end, the junction sequence differs from germline, possibly due to a read error.

The receptor was isolated from a woman aged 60-75 years who had recovered from COVID-19. This chain links TRBV7-9 with TRBJ2-3; the D is unclear. The source material was PBMCs or T cells enriched from blood (not recorded which). In DNA, the CDR3 is TGTTCCAGCTCAGAGACTTTCCGCACAGATACGCAGTATTTT. It yields the protein CSSSETFRTDTQYF.